The next 18 T cell receptor beta chains were all read from a single sample in a study of T cell responses to AZD1222 COVID-19 vaccine. Libraries were prepared by immunoSEQ multiplex PCR; TCRdb keeps only in-frame clonotypes and omits some of them. The repertoire holds about 100,000 clones, with almost 85% as singletons. Sample: peripheral blood, taken on day 0 of AZD1222 vaccination. The receptors were gathered from an adult in good health.

This sequence joins TRBV23-1 and TRBJ1-4, with D perhaps TRBD1 (6 bases). TRBV23-1 belongs to the ORF category, with a function that is uncertain. The CDR3 is 15 residues long. Trimming shortened V by 2 bases and J by 7 bases, and 14 bases separated the two germline ends. This CDR3 is CASSQPRGEGEKLFF. CDR3 nucleotide sequence: TGCGCCAGCAGTCAACCGAGGGGGGAGGGTGAAAAACTGTTTTTT.

The CDR3 here is CASSRTGQVGSEQYF. The CDR3 bases are TGTGCCAGCAGCCGTACGGGACAGGTTGGAAGCGAGCAGTACTTC. The chain couples TRBV7-3 to TRBJ2-7; TRBD1 aligns across 8 bases. The V gene end was trimmed by 5 bases and the J gene end by 6 bases; junction bases not matched to a gene: 12. Germline V lookup: CDR1 SGHTA, CDR2 FQGTGA. The CDR3 spans 15 residues.

In DNA, the CDR3 is TGCAGTGCTAGTGCCCTCCCGGGGAGGGGTAATTGGTGGGATGAGCAGTTCTTC. Its translation is CSASALPGRGNWWDEQFF. The chain recombines TRBV20-1 with TRBJ2-1; 7 positions agree with TRBD2. The V gene end was trimmed by 3 bases and the J gene end by 8 bases; junction bases not matched to a gene: 22. Looked up from germline, CDR1 is DFQATT and CDR2 is SNEGSKA (reference sequence). The CDR3 spans 18 residues.

This clone was recorded only once. The chain combines TRBV24-1 with TRBJ1-2, with D unclear. V was shortened by 8 bases and J by 0 bases, with 12 bases between the two germline ends. From germline, CDR1 is KGHDR and CDR2 SFDVKD. The CDR3 covers 14 residues. Here the CDR3 DNA reads TGTGCCACCAAAGGTCCAGGCTCTAACTATGGCTACACCTTC. It encodes CATKGPGSNYGYTF.

The V gene is TRBV2, the J gene TRBJ2-1, with 8 bases fitting TRBD2. Per germline, CDR1 SNHLY and CDR2 FYNNEI. This CDR3 region has 13 residues. Trimming cost V 5 bases and J 12 bases; bases outside gene matches: 9. The DNA of the CDR3 is TGTGCCAGCAGTTCCGGGACTAGTCACGCGCAGTTCTTC. Translation gives CASSSGTSHAQFF.

The V call is TRBV7-9, the J call TRBJ1-1; D gene ambiguous. The germline V gene has CDR1 SEHNR and CDR2 FQNEAQ (reference sequence). This CDR3 spans 15 amino acids. Trimming removed 2 bases at V and 4 bases at J, with 14 bases between. CDR3: CASSLIAEWSTEAFF. CDR3 in DNA: TGTGCCAGCAGCTTAATTGCGGAGTGGAGCACTGAAGCTTTCTTT.

This clone was recorded only once. The chain has TRBV5-6 and TRBJ2-1, with 10 bases fitting TRBD2. This CDR3 is 15 amino acids long. V was clipped by 3 bases and J by 6 bases; unmatched bases: 6. Per the germline V gene, CDR1 is SGHDT and CDR2 is YYEEEE. In nucleotides, the CDR3 is TGTGCCAGCAGCTCCCAGCGGGGGGGCGGCAATGAGCAGTTCTTC. It specifies CASSSQRGGGNEQFF.

The chain employs TRBV7-8 and TRBJ1-2; TRBD1 matches 7 bases. This CDR3 spans 15 amino acids. V lost 5 bases to trimming and J lost 0 bases; unmatched junction nucleotides: 6. Germline CDR1 is SGHVS and CDR2 is FQNEAQ. As DNA, the CDR3 is TGTGCCAGCAGCCTCCGACAGGGTTCTAACTATGGCTACACCTTC. This sequence encodes CASSLRQGSNYGYTF.

This sequence joins TRBV11-3 and TRBJ1-3; D is possibly TRBD1 (5 bases). V lost 2 bases to trimming and J lost 0 bases, with 17 bases between them. This CDR3 has 18 amino acids. Germline assignment: CDR1 SGHNT and CDR2 YENEEA. The CDR3 is CASSLYGRASSSGNTIYF. Written as DNA, the CDR3 is TGTGCCAGCAGCTTATACGGCAGGGCCTCCTCCTCTGGAAACACCATATATTTT.

The chain couples TRBV5-1 to TRBJ2-7; 9 positions agree with TRBD1. The germline CDR1 and CDR2 sequences are SGHRS and YFSETQ. The CDR3 is made up of 14 amino acids. With V trimmed by 0 bases and J by 7 bases, 5 bases remained unmatched. CDR3 DNA: TGCGCCAGCAGCTTGGAACAGGGGGCGGGTGAGCAGTACGTC. It yields the protein CASSLEQGAGEQYV.

The rearrangement joins TRBV19 to TRBJ2-1; D may be TRBD1 (6 bases). Trimming shortened V by 3 bases and J by 5 bases, and 20 bases separated the two germline ends. Germline loops: CDR1 LNHDA, CDR2 SQIVND (reference sequence). The CDR3 is made up of 17 amino acids. The CDR3 sequence is CASSIRTVRRLDNEQFF. CDR3 nucleotide sequence: TGTGCCAGTAGTATCCGGACAGTCAGAAGGTTGGACAATGAGCAGTTCTTC. The full variable domain, in which reference TRBV19 and TRBJ2-1 provide the parts outside the CDR3, is DGGITQSPKYLFRKEGQNVTLSCEQNLNHDAMYWYRQDPGQGLRLIYYSQIVNDFQKGDIAEGYSVSREKKESFPLTVTSAQKNPTAFYLCASSIRTVRRLDNEQFFGPGTRLTVL.

The chain links TRBV5-6 to TRBJ1-2, with a tentative D call TRBD1 (6 bases). The ends were cut back, 3 bases at V and 4 bases at J, with 16 bases in the middle. The CDR3 length is 15 residues. Germline-derived CDR1 and CDR2 are SGHDT and YYEEEE. CDR3 DNA: TGTGCCAGCAGCTCGGACTCACAGGGCCCCTATGGCTACACCTTC. It yields the protein CASSSDSQGPYGYTF.

This chain joins TRBV5-5 and TRBJ2-3; 11 bases fit TRBD2. The germline V gene encodes CDR1 SGHKS and CDR2 YYEKEE (reference sequence). The CDR3 is 18 amino acids. Unmatched junction bases numbered 9, after V lost 0 bases and J lost 3 bases. CDR3 DNA sequence: TGTGCCAGCAGCTTGGCCCGGAGTAGCGGGAGGGCAACAGATACGCAGTATTTT. It is translated as CASSLARSSGRATDTQYF.

J is TRBJ1-5 and V is TRBV7-3; 7 nucleotides line up with TRBD1. The germline V gene encodes CDR1 SGHTA and CDR2 FQGTGA. V was clipped by 2 bases and J by 7 bases; unmatched bases: 8. This CDR3 comprises 15 residues. CDR3 sequence reads: CASSLGPGQKQPQHF. CDR3 bases: TGTGCCAGCAGCTTAGGTCCGGGACAGAAACAGCCCCAGCATTTT.

V gene TRBV5-1 combines with J gene TRBJ1-3, with 7 bases matching TRBD1. J was trimmed by 2 bases and V by 5 bases; bases with no gene match: 4. CDR1 is SGHRS and CDR2 is YFSETQ in the germline V gene. This CDR3 region has 14 residues. CDR3 DNA sequence: TGCGCCAGCAGTTCCGGACAGGCTGGAAACACCATATATTTT. Protein sequence: CASSSGQAGNTIYF. Together with reference TRBV5-1 and TRBJ1-3, the CDR3 gives the full variable domain: KAGVTQTPRYLIKTRGQQVTLSCSPISGHRSVSWYQQTPGQGLQFLFEYFSETQRNKGNFPGRFSGRQFSNSRSEMNVSTLELGDSALYLCASSSGQAGNTIYFGEGSWLTVV.

V is TRBV6-5 and J is TRBJ1-1; D call uncertain. Looked up from germline, CDR1 is MNHEY and CDR2 is SVGAGI. This CDR3 spans 13 amino acids. Trimming shortened V by 3 bases and J by 2 bases, and 7 bases separated the two germline ends. The CDR3 protein is CASSYDINTEAFF. The CDR3 DNA sequence: TGTGCCAGCAGTTATGATATTAACACTGAAGCTTTCTTT.

The rearrangement joins TRBV11-2 to TRBJ2-6, with D tentatively TRBD1 (5 bases). This CDR3 contains 15 residues. Trimming cost V 4 bases and J 1 base, with 8 bases left between them. Germline V gene sequence: CDR1 SGHAT, CDR2 FQNNGV. The CDR3: CASSWQGSGANVLTF. The DNA of the CDR3 is TGTGCCAGCAGCTGGCAGGGTTCTGGGGCCAACGTCCTGACTTTC.

V gene TRBV2 combines with J gene TRBJ1-1; D perhaps matches TRBD1 (6 bases). Trimming removed 4 bases from V and 2 bases from J, with 11 bases in between. The CDR3 is 14 amino acids. Germline V lookup: CDR1 SNHLY, CDR2 FYNNEI. The CDR3 DNA follows: TGTGCCAGCAGTGCCGGACAGAGTAACACTGAAGCTTTCTTT. Encoded protein: CASSAGQSNTEAFF.